The sequence of this TCR beta chain was determined in a study of cytomegalovirus exposure and HLA in healthy donors. General study findings and limits: The investigators catalogued under 200 TCR beta chains as cytomegalovirus-associated. In a later analysis, TCR beta V- and J-gene trimming showed a link to a missense DCLRE1C variant.

The CDR3 is 14 residues long. Trimming cost V 4 bases and J 4 bases, with 11 bases left between them. Germline V gives CDR1 KGHSH, CDR2 LQKENI. A remark on this clone: Its antigen is still unknown.

With 60 Vbeta and 13 Jbeta primers, the PCR was carried out. In the authors' methods: Later, an analysis found about 83 million unique TCR beta chains, and roughly 10 million of these were shared. Some clones are missing from TCRdb's copy, which holds only in-frame ones; the method was immunoSEQ multiplex PCR. The V and J calls and clone size were taken over from that table, and D and trimming were inferred from the DNA. Counted here are some 96,000 clones, about three quarters occurring once; the ten biggest clones make up more than 6%. When sampled, the donors appeared nominally healthy, though they likely had unrecorded immune exposures.

This clonotype was sampled from a man in his forties in good health and CMV-seropositive. The rearrangement links TRBV18 to TRBJ1-5; D is unclear. Sequencing used PBMCs. CDR3 loop: CASSLSSGNQPQHF. The CDR3 DNA reads as TGTGCCAGCTCACTGTCCTCGGGGAATCAGCCCCAGCATTTT.